This TCR beta chain originates from a study of blood T cell repertoires in COVID-19. This clone has only a few counts. Per the original methods: Reference gene primers were amplified, and this amplification served to estimate nucleated cell counts. The method was immunoSEQ multiplex PCR; TCRdb's version includes in-frame clones alone and lacks a portion of them. V, J and clone size derive from that table, while D and trimming were established from the DNA sequence. The sample contains a few hundred thousand clones, roughly 91% of which appear only once. The CDR3 consists of 12 residues. Germline CDR1 reads SNHLY; CDR2 reads FYNNEI. The V and J ends lost 6 bases and 8 bases respectively, with 10 bases between them.

This rearrangement joins TRBV2 to TRBJ1-4; D is uncertain. The receptor comes from a woman aged 25 to 39 with COVID-19, enrolled during active disease. The material sequenced was peripheral blood. The CDR3 region has the DNA TGTGCCAGCAGAGACAATCAAGAAAAACTGTTTTTT. Protein sequence: CASRDNQEKLFF.